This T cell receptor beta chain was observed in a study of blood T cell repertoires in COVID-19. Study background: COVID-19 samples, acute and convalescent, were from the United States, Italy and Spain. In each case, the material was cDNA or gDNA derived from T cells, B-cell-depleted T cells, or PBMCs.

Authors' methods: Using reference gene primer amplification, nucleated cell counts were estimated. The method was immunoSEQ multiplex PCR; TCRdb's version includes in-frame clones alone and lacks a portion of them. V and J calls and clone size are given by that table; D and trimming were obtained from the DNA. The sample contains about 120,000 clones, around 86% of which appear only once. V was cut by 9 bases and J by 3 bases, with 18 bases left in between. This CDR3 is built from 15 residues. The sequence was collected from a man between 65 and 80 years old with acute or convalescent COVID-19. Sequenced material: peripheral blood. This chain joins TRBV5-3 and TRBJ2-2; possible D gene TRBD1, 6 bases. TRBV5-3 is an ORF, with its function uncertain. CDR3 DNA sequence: TGTGCCACCACACGCCAGGGGTTGGACACCGGGGAGCTGTTTTTT. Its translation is CATTRQGLDTGELFF.